These 23 T cell receptor beta chains were all obtained from the same sample, sequenced in a study of blood T cell repertoires in COVID-19. Clones were sequenced by immunoSEQ multiplex PCR, and TCRdb holds only the in-frame ones, with some missing. Here the sample spans fewer than 500,000 clones, approximately 89% being singletons. Sequenced material: PBMCs or T cells enriched from blood (not recorded which). The receptor source for this set is a man under 40 who had recovered from COVID-19.

On this clone itself: Sequence at one end of the junction differs from germline and may be a read error. The V and J genes are TRBV7-2 and TRBJ2-5; 12 bases fit TRBD2. The CDR3 covers 14 residues. Per the germline V gene, CDR1 is SGHTA and CDR2 is FQGNSA. The CDR3 DNA is TGTGCCAGCACCTTAGGGACTAGCGGGGAGACCCAGTACTTC. It translates to CASTLGTSGETQYF.

The V gene is TRBV3-1 (or the pseudogene TRBV3-2), the J gene TRBJ2-5; 8 bases align to TRBD2. The CDR3 loop spans 15 amino acids. The trim removed 6 bases at V and 4 bases at J, leaving 10 bases unmatched. Germline V lookup: CDR1 LGHDT, CDR2 YNNKEL (reference sequence). This CDR3 reads CASRKEGLGGETQYF. CDR3 in DNA: TGTGCCAGCAGAAAGGAGGGACTAGGGGGAGAGACCCAGTACTTC.

This clone was seen repeatedly, ten times or more. The chain links TRBV7-6 to TRBJ1-1, with TRBD1 matching over 7 bases. This CDR3 spans 15 amino acids. Per germline, CDR1 SGHVS and CDR2 FNYEAQ. V gave up 5 bases and J gave up 0 bases; unmatched junction bases: 6. The CDR3 region has the DNA TGTGCCAGCAGCCAGATGACAGGGCTGAACACTGAAGCTTTCTTT. It specifies CASSQMTGLNTEAFF.

The rearrangement joins TRBV6-5 to TRBJ1-1, with 8 positions matching TRBD1. V was pared by 6 bases and J by 0 bases, with 0 bases of the junction left unmatched. CDR1 is MNHEY, CDR2 SVGAGI, per germline. The CDR3 runs to 13 residues. The CDR3 DNA sequence: TGTGCCAGCAGGGACAGGGTGAACACTGAAGCTTTCTTT. As protein: CASRDRVNTEAFF.

This clone was found once. The genes are TRBV5-1 and TRBJ1-4; 9 bases are a match to TRBD1. The CDR3 totals 16 residues. Looked up from germline, CDR1 is SGHRS and CDR2 is YFSETQ. Trimming at V came to 3 bases and at J to 4 bases, leaving 7 bases not matched to a gene. CDR3 amino acids: CASSSGTGIGNEKLFF. For the CDR3, the DNA is TGCGCCAGCAGCTCCGGGACAGGGATCGGTAATGAAAAACTGTTTTTT.

The J gene is TRBJ1-5, the V gene TRBV6-6; 7 bases match TRBD1. Germline V gene lookup returns CDR1 MNHNY and CDR2 SVGAGI (reference sequence). Trimming took 2 bases from V and 7 from J; bases not matched to a gene: 2. This CDR3 has 13 residues. CDR3 residues: CASSYGTEQPQHF. The CDR3, as DNA: TGTGCCAGCAGTTACGGGACAGAGCAGCCCCAGCATTTT.

The rearrangement joins TRBV5-1 to TRBJ2-3; TRBD1 matches 7 bases. This CDR3 contains 15 residues. The V gene end was trimmed by 6 bases and the J gene end by 1 base; junction bases not matched to a gene: 8. Germline values: CDR1 SGHRS, CDR2 YFSETQ. This CDR3 reads CASKGQDLGTDTQYF. CDR3 sequence (DNA): TGCGCCAGCAAAGGACAGGACCTAGGCACAGATACGCAGTATTTT.

The rearrangement links TRBV6-6 to TRBJ2-7; 10 nucleotides align to TRBD1. The CDR3 sequence is 16 residues long. Germline trimming cut 6 bases from V and 4 bases from J; bases unmatched to any gene: 12. The germline V gene encodes CDR1 MNHNY and CDR2 SVGAGI (reference sequence). The CDR3 sequence is CASSSNRQGASYEQYF. For the CDR3, the DNA is TGTGCCAGCAGCTCTAACCGACAGGGGGCGTCGTACGAGCAGTACTTC.

V and J are TRBV6-5 and TRBJ1-1; TRBD1 might be the D (6 bases). The CDR3 covers 12 residues. CDR1 MNHEY and CDR2 SVGAGI come from the germline V gene. V was clipped by 6 bases and J by 8 bases, with 13 bases between them. The DNA of the CDR3 is TGTGCCAGCAGGGCCAACAGGGAGGAAGCTTTCTTT. This translates into CASRANREEAFF.

The V call is TRBV18, the J call TRBJ1-1, with 9 nucleotides matching TRBD1. From germline, CDR1 is KGHSH and CDR2 LQKENI. The junction had 11 bases not matched to a gene; V was cut back by 6 bases and J by 0 bases. The CDR3 extends over 17 amino acids. CDR3 in amino acids: CASSQPGQGLMNTEAFF. The CDR3 bases are TGTGCCAGCTCTCAACCGGGACAGGGTCTAATGAACACTGAAGCTTTCTTT. Filled out from reference TRBV18 and TRBJ1-1, the complete variable domain reads NAGVMQNPRHLVRRRGQEARLRCSPMKGHSHVYWYRQLPEEGLKFMVYLQKENIIDESGMPKERFSAEFPKEGPSILRIQQVVRGDSAAYFCASSQPGQGLMNTEAFFGQGTRLTVV.

In this sample, this clone turned up a few times. V gene TRBV27 combines with J gene TRBJ2-7; 7 nucleotides match TRBD1. The CDR3 is 16 residues long. Germline CDR1 reads MNHEY; CDR2 reads SMNVEV (reference sequence). Germline trimming cut 5 bases from V and 0 bases from J; bases unmatched to any gene: 10. CDR3: CASSLGPTGRSYEQYF. As DNA, the CDR3 is TGTGCCAGCAGTCTAGGACCGACAGGGCGCTCCTACGAGCAGTACTTC.

The V gene is TRBV29-1, the J gene TRBJ2-5; TRBD1 agrees at 9 bases. V was clipped by 6 bases and J by 5 bases; unmatched bases: 10. Per germline, CDR1 SQVTM and CDR2 ANQGSEA. This CDR3 has 14 residues. CDR3 region: CSVVDRGTWETQYF. The CDR3 DNA is TGCAGCGTGGTGGACAGGGGTACGTGGGAGACCCAGTACTTC.

The chain joins TRBV5-4 to TRBJ2-7; tentative D call: TRBD2 (8 bases). V lost 3 bases and J lost 0, with 19 bases in between. Germline-derived CDR1 and CDR2 are SGHNT and YYREEE (reference sequence). This CDR3 has 17 residues. The CDR3 protein is CASSYDPQGTSSYEQYF. CDR3 nucleotide sequence: TGTGCCAGCAGCTATGATCCACAGGGGACTAGCTCCTACGAGCAGTACTTC.

The V and J genes are TRBV12-5 and TRBJ1-2; 8 bases align to TRBD1. Germline V gene data show CDR1 as LGHNT and CDR2 as FRNRAP. The CDR3 runs 15 residues. The V and J ends lost 0 bases and 4 bases, in that order; junction bases with no gene match: 4. The CDR3 coding sequence is TGTGCTAGTGGTTTGGTATCAGGGGGCGCCTATGGCTACACCTTC. It is translated as CASGLVSGGAYGYTF.

The J gene is TRBJ2-2, the V gene TRBV4-2; a weak D match, TRBD2 (7 bases). The CDR3 covers 17 residues. Germline V gene sequence: CDR1 LGHNA, CDR2 YNFKEQ. V lost 4 bases, J lost 0 bases, and 15 bases lay in between. CDR3 amino acids: CASSPRGGAPNTGELFF. Here the CDR3 DNA reads TGTGCCAGCAGCCCCAGAGGGGGGGCTCCGAACACCGGGGAGCTGTTTTTT.

DNA of the CDR3: TGTGCCATCAGTGGCCTGGAGGAGACCCAGTACTTC. This translates into CAISGLEETQYF. The V gene is TRBV10-3, the J gene TRBJ2-5, with no clear D. The ends were cut back, 4 bases at V and 5 bases at J, with 8 bases in the middle. From germline, CDR1 is ENHRY and CDR2 SYGVKD. This CDR3 has 12 residues.

V is TRBV4-2 and J is TRBJ2-3; the D gene is possibly TRBD1 (5 bases). V lost 4 bases to trimming and J lost 0 bases, with 8 bases between them. The CDR3 spans 14 residues. Germline V gives CDR1 LGHNA, CDR2 YNFKEQ. The CDR3: CASSRGQSTDTQYF. In nucleotides, the CDR3 is TGTGCCAGCAGCCGAGGACAAAGCACAGATACGCAGTATTTT.

V gene TRBV7-9 combines with J gene TRBJ1-4; 11 nucleotides align to TRBD1. Per the germline V gene, CDR1 is SEHNR and CDR2 is FQNEAQ (reference sequence). J gave up 7 bases and V 6 bases, and 7 bases lay outside the gene matches. The CDR3 extends over 15 amino acids. CDR3 residues: CASSSTGTGGEKLFF. In DNA form, the CDR3 reads TGTGCCAGCAGTTCAACCGGGACAGGGGGTGAAAAACTGTTTTTT.

About this clone itself: This sample also contains other DNA sequences that code for the same CDR3. V is TRBV2 and J is TRBJ1-5, with 10 bases fitting TRBD1. This CDR3 has 14 residues. CDR1 SNHLY and CDR2 FYNNEI come from the germline V gene. With V trimmed by 7 bases and J by 2 bases, 2 bases remained unmatched. The CDR3 spells CASTGQGGNQPQHF. In nucleotides, the CDR3 is TGTGCCAGCACCGGACAGGGGGGCAATCAGCCCCAGCATTTT. The entire variable domain, with the rest obtained from reference TRBV2 and TRBJ1-5, is as follows: EPEVTQTPSHQVTQMGQEVILRCVPISNHLYFYWYRQILGQKVEFLVSFYNNEISEKSEIFDDQFSVERPDGSNFTLKIRSTKLEDSAMYFCASTGQGGNQPQHFGDGTRLSIL.

This sequence joins TRBV11-2 and TRBJ2-1, with 9 bases identical to TRBD2. V lost 0 bases to trimming and J lost 4 bases; unmatched junction nucleotides: 1. Looked up from germline, CDR1 is SGHAT and CDR2 is FQNNGV. The CDR3 spans 15 residues. The DNA for the CDR3 is TGTGCCAGCAGCTTAGATAGCGGGGGATACAATGAGCAGTTCTTC. This codes for CASSLDSGGYNEQFF.

The V gene is TRBV7-9, the J gene TRBJ1-5, with D maybe TRBD1 (6 bases). The germline V gene has CDR1 SEHNR and CDR2 FQNEAQ (reference sequence). V was cut by 4 bases and J by 3 bases, with 10 bases left in between. CDR3 length: 14 residues. The CDR3 bases are TGTGCCAGCAGCTCGACAGGAAACAATCAGCCCCAGCATTTT. Its translation: CASSSTGNNQPQHF.

This clone was detected only once. V is TRBV27 and J is TRBJ1-2; 9 nucleotides agree with TRBD1. With 2 bases clipped from V and 8 bases from J, the junction kept 9 bases outside the gene matches. The germline V gene encodes CDR1 MNHEY and CDR2 SMNVEV (reference sequence). The CDR3 loop spans 15 amino acids. In DNA, the CDR3 is TGTGCCAGCAGTTTAGACAGGGGGAGTCTTGGCGGCTACACCTTC. It encodes CASSLDRGSLGGYTF.

This chain uses TRBV19 with TRBJ2-1, with 10 positions matching TRBD2. There are 15 residues in the CDR3. Germline values: CDR1 LNHDA, CDR2 SQIVND (reference sequence). Trimming removed 4 bases from V and 5 bases from J; junction bases left unmatched: 5. Here the CDR3 DNA reads TGTGCCAGTAGTACTACTAGCGGGATAAACAATGAGCAGTTCTTC. This gives the protein CASSTTSGINNEQFF. Complete variable domain (other parts from reference TRBV19 and TRBJ2-1): DGGITQSPKYLFRKEGQNVTLSCEQNLNHDAMYWYRQDPGQGLRLIYYSQIVNDFQKGDIAEGYSVSREKKESFPLTVTSAQKNPTAFYLCASSTTSGINNEQFFGPGTRLTVL.